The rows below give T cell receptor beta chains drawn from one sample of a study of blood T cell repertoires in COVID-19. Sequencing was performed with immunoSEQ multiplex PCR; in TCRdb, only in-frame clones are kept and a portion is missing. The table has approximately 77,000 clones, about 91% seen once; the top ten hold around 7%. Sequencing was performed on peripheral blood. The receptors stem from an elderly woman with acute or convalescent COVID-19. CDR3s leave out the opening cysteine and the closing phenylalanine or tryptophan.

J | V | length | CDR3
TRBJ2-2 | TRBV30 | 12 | AWSSGLATGELF
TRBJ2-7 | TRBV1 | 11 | TSSLVRVYEQY
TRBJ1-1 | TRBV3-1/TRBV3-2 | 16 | ASSQALGAVGMIPEAF
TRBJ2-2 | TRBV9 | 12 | ASTENSYLGELF
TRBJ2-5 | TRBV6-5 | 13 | ASSRPGLAGETQY
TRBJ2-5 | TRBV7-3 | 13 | ASSLNGGRQETQY
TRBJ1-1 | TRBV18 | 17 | ASSSSGMPGQTPNTEAF
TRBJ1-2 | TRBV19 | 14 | ASSIDPQGSPQGYT
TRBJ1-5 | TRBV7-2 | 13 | ASSLGSAGNQPQH
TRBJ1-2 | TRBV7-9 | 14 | ASSHTTTDRFYGYT
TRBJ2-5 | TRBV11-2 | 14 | ASTRLAGTGEETQY
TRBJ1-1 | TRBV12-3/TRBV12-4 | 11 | ASSPLGATEAF
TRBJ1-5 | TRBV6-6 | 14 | ASRSPTGPSGQPQH
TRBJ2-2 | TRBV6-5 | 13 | ASSKQGARTGELF
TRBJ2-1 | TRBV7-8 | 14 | ASSSLTSGSYNEQF
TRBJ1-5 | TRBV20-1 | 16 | SASKTVGQTIANQPQH
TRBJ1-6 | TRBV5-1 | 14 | ASSLAGRADNSPLH
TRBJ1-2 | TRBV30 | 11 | AWSETSGLGHT
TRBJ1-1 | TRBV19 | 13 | ASSTLPGERAEAF
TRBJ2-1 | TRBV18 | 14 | ASSREGGISYNEQF
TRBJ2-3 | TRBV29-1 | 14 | SVEGLQGAGVDTQY
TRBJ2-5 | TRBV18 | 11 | AGTSGRQETQY
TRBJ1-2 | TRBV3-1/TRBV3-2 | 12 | ASSPRGQTYGYT
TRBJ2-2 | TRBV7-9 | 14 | ASSPGGRPNTGELF
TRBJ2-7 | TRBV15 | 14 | ATSRPLGGGDYEQY
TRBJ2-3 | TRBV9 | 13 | ASSEAAGGADTQY
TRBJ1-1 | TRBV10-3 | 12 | AISPGTGWTEAF
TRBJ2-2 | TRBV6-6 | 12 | ASKDRGNTGELF
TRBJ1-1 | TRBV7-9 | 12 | ASSPGSINTEAF
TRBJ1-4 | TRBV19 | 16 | ASSPNPGTDPTNEKLF
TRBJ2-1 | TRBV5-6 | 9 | ASSRGWEQF
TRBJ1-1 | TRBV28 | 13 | ASSFGGSGNTEAF
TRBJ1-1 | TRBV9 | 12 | ASSIGHTNTEAF
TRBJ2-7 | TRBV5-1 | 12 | ASRPQAGGDEQY
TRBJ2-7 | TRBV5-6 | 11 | ASSRDRGYEQY
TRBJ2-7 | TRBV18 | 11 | ASSLQVNYEQY
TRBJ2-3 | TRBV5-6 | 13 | ASISGTSGTDTQY
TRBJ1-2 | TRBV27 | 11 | ASKRTGVYGYT
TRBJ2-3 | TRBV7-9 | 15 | ASSLKPASGRADTQY
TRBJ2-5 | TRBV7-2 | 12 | ASSPLRGGPTDY
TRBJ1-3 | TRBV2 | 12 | ASNGQGTGNTIY
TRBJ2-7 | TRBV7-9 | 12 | AVDPQGPAYEQY
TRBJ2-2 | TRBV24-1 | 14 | ATSDPGTGGVGELF
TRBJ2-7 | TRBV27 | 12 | ASSESGTGGEQY
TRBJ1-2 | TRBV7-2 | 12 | ASSSDRAVQGYT
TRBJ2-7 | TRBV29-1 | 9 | SDQTDYEQY
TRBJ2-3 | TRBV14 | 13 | ASSQALAGTDTQY
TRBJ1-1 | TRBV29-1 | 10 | SADLENTEAF
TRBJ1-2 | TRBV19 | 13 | ASSTPGTGPSGYT
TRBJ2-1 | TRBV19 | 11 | ASSINFRDEQF
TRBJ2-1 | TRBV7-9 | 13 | ASSLSAGMINEQF
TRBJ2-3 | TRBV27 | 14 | ASSPIAGGGTDTQY
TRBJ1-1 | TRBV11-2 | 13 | ASSLAAGQGTQAF